This T cell receptor beta chain derives from a study of blood T cell repertoires in COVID-19. The cohort comprised adults aged 18 to 89 years residing in some 24 US areas. Germline-derived CDR1 and CDR2 are SGHKS and YYEKEE (reference sequence). The length of the CDR3 is 15 residues. With V trimmed by 4 bases and J by 4 bases, 10 bases remained unmatched. Produced via immunoSEQ multiplex PCR; TCRdb's table is partial and in-frame only. The data show approximately 200,000 clones, about four fifths seen once. This chain links TRBV5-5 with TRBJ2-7; 8 bases are a match to TRBD1. The origin of this receptor is a woman in her thirties or forties with acute COVID-19. Sequenced material: PBMCs or T cells enriched from blood (not recorded which). The CDR3 reads CASSAVWDRRYEQYF. In DNA form, the CDR3 reads TGTGCCAGCAGCGCCGTGTGGGACAGGCGGTACGAGCAGTACTTC.